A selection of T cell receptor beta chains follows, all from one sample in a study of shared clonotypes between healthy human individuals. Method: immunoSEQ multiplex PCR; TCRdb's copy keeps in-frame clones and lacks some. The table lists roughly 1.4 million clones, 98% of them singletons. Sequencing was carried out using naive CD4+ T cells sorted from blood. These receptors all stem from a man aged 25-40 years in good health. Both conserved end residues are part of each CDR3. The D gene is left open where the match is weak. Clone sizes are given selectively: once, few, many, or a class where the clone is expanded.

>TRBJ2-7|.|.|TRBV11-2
CASSLSGATYEQYF
TGTGCCAGCAGCTTATCCGGGGCTACCTACGAGCAGTACTTC
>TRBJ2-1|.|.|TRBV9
CASSPDRLTNEQFF
TGTGCCAGCAGCCCCGACCGGCTCACCAATGAGCAGTTCTTC
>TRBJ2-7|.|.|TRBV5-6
CASSPTGDRPSEQYF
TGTGCCAGCAGCCCGACAGGAGATCGACCTTCCGAGCAGTACTTC
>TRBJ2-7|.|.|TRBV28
CASSPSGQLIYEQYF
TGTGCCAGCAGCCCCAGTGGGCAACTTATCTACGAGCAGTACTTC
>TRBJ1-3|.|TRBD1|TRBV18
CASSPLQGAGNTIYF
TGTGCCAGCTCACCACTCCAGGGGGCAGGAAACACCATATATTTT
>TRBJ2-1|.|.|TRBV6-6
CASSYSTGGNEQFF
TGTGCCAGCAGTTACTCGACTGGTGGCAATGAGCAGTTCTTC
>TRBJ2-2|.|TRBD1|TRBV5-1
CASKGQGSSRELFF
TGCGCCAGCAAGGGACAGGGGTCATCAAGGGAGCTGTTTTTT
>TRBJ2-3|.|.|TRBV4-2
CASSQGGESDTQYF
TGTGCCAGCAGCCAAGGGGGGGAATCAGATACGCAGTATTTT
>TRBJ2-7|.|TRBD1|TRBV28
CATLGTGHAYEQYF
TGTGCCACCTTGGGGACAGGGCATGCCTACGAGCAGTACTTC
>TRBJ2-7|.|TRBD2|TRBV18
CASSPPLAGVLDEQYF
TGTGCCAGCTCACCACCGCTAGCGGGAGTGCTAGACGAGCAGTACTTC
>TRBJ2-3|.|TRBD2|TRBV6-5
CASSYSGTSGTDTQYF
TGTGCCAGCAGTTACTCGGGGACTAGCGGCACAGATACGCAGTATTTT
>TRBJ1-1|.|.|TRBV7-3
CASSLFHSENTEAFF
TGTGCCAGCAGCTTATTCCACAGCGAGAACACTGAAGCTTTCTTT
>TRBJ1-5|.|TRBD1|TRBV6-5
CASSYSGTGKNQPQHF
TGTGCCAGCAGTTACTCCGGGACAGGAAAGAATCAGCCCCAGCATTTT
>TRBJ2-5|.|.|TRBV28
CASSFWRDQETQYF
TGTGCCAGCAGTTTTTGGAGAGACCAAGAGACCCAGTACTTC
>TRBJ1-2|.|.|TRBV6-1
CASSVIYGYTF
TGTGCCAGCAGTGTAATCTATGGCTACACCTTC
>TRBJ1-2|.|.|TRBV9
CASSHEIQEGYTF
TGTGCCAGCAGCCACGAAATTCAAGAGGGCTACACCTTC
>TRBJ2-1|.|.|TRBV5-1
CASSSDLSSYNEQFF
TGCGCCAGCAGTTCCGACCTAAGCTCCTACAATGAGCAGTTCTTC
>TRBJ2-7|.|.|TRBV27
CASGRGSYSYEQYF
TGTGCCAGCGGACGGGGGTCCTATTCCTACGAGCAGTACTTC
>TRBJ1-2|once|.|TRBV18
CASSLSEGNRYGYTF
TGTGCCAGCTCACTTTCAGAGGGGAATCGGTATGGCTACACCTTC
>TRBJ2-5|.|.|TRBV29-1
CSVEILVGETQYF
TGCAGCGTTGAAATCCTAGTGGGTGAGACCCAGTACTTC
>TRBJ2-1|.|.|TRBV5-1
CASSLRRSSYNEQFF
TGCGCCAGCAGCTTGCGACGGAGCTCCTACAATGAGCAGTTCTTC
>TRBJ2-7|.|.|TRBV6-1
CASSGGGARAYEQYF
TGTGCCAGCAGTGGGGGGGGCGCGCGGGCCTACGAGCAGTACTTC
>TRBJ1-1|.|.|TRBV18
CASSPKTGLNTEAFF
TGTGCCAGCTCACCTAAGACAGGATTGAACACTGAAGCTTTCTTT
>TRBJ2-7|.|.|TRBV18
CASSLSSQNEQYF
TGTGCCAGCTCACTCAGTTCCCAAAACGAGCAGTACTTC
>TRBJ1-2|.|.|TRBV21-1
CASSNRQGPGYGYTF
TGTGCCAGCAGCAATCGCCAAGGACCCGGCTATGGCTACACCTTC
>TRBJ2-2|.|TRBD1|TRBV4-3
CASSQETGKRNTGELFF
TGCGCCAGCAGCCAAGAGACAGGGAAAAGAAACACCGGGGAGCTGTTTTTT
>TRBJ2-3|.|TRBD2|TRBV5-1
CASSSSGDSTDTQYF
TGCGCCAGCAGTTCGAGCGGGGATAGCACAGATACGCAGTATTTT
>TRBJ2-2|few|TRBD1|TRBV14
CASSRTGWAGELFF
TGTGCCAGCAGCCGGACAGGGTGGGCCGGGGAGCTGTTTTTT
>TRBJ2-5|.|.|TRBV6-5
CASSPGDRLETQYF
TGTGCCAGCAGTCCAGGCGACAGACTGGAGACCCAGTACTTC
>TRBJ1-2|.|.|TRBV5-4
CASSLGTDGYTF
TGTGCCAGCAGCTTAGGGACGGATGGCTACACCTTC
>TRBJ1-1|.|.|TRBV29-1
CSGRRGMSDTEAFF
TGCAGCGGGAGAAGGGGAATGTCCGACACTGAAGCTTTCTTT
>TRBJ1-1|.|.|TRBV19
CASSFRHDTEAFF
TGTGCCAGTAGTTTTAGACACGACACTGAAGCTTTCTTT
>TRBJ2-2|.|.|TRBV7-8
CATPPMANF
TGTGCCACCCCACCAATGGCGAATTTT
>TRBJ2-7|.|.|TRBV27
CASSLSPQISYEQYF
TGTGCCAGCAGTTTATCCCCACAGATCTCCTACGAGCAGTACTTC
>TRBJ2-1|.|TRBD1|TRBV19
CATRRQGPTGDEQFF
TGTGCCACCCGCAGACAGGGGCCGACAGGGGATGAGCAGTTCTTC
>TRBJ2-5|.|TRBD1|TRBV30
CAWSGTGQQETQYF
TGTGCCTGGAGTGGGACGGGACAGCAAGAGACCCAGTACTTC
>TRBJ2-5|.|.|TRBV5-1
CASSLGAKNQETQYF
TGCGCCAGCAGTTTGGGGGCGAAAAATCAAGAGACCCAGTACTTC
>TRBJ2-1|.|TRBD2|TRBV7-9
CASSKKGLAGTYNEQFF
TGTGCCAGCAGCAAAAAGGGACTAGCGGGCACCTACAATGAGCAGTTCTTC
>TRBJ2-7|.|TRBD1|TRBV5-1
CASSDRQGSYEQYF
TGCGCCAGCAGCGATCGACAGGGCTCCTACGAGCAGTACTTC
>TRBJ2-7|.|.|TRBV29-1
CSVTRGAGEQYF
TGCAGCGTAACCAGGGGGGCCGGCGAGCAGTACTTC
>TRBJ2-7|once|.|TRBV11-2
CASSPIRGPVRTEQYF
TGTGCCAGCAGCCCAATCCGGGGCCCGGTTAGAACCGAGCAGTACTTC
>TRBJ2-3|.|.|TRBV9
CASTSTTAGTSTDTQYF
TGTGCCAGCACCTCTACTACGGCGGGGACTAGCACAGATACGCAGTATTTT
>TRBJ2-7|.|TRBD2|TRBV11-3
CASSTQPLAGGLFEQYF
TGTGCCAGCAGCACGCAACCCCTAGCGGGAGGGCTTTTCGAGCAGTACTTC
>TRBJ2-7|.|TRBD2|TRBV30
CAWSGLAGSHPYEQYF
TGTGCCTGGAGCGGACTAGCGGGATCCCATCCCTACGAGCAGTACTTC
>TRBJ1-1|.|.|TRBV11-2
CASSHQGRAEAFF
TGTGCCAGCAGCCATCAGGGAAGGGCTGAAGCTTTCTTT
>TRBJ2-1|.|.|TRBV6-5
CASSYSLAILGYEQFF
TGTGCCAGCAGTTACAGCCTAGCGATCCTGGGCTATGAGCAGTTCTTC
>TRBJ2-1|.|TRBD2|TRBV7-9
CASSLRGTSGNEQFF
TGTGCCAGCAGCTTACGCGGGACTAGCGGCAATGAGCAGTTCTTC
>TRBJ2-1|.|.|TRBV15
CATSRVGDTGYNEQFF
TGTGCCACCAGCAGAGTAGGGGACACTGGCTACAATGAGCAGTTCTTC
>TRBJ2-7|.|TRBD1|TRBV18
CASSPGQGRSYEQYF
TGTGCCAGCTCTCCTGGACAGGGGCGTTCCTACGAGCAGTACTTC
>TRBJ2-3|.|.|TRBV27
CASSPPTDTQYF
TGTGCCAGCAGCCCCCCCACAGATACGCAGTATTTT
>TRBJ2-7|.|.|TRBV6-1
CASSEAWGAPDFLPYEQYF
TGTGCCAGCAGTGAAGCGTGGGGGGCCCCGGATTTCTTACCCTACGAGCAGTACTTC
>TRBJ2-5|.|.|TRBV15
CATRSGSRGFGETQYF
TGTGCCACCAGGAGTGGATCCAGGGGATTTGGAGAGACCCAGTACTTC
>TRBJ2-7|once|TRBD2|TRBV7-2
CASSLRLAGENDEQYF
TGTGCCAGCAGCTTAAGACTAGCGGGAGAAAACGACGAGCAGTACTTC
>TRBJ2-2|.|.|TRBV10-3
CAIRGDSRGELFF
TGTGCCATCAGGGGGGACTCCCGCGGGGAGCTGTTTTTT
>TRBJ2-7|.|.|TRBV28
CASARRADYEQYF
TGTGCCAGCGCCAGGAGGGCAGACTACGAGCAGTACTTC
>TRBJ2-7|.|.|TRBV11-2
CASSWPPSGSRYEQYF
TGTGCCAGCAGCTGGCCCCCCAGCGGGTCGAGGTACGAGCAGTACTTC
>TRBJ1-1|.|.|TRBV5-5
CASSSTLTVNTEAFF
TGTGCCAGCAGCTCCACCCTGACAGTGAACACTGAAGCTTTCTTT
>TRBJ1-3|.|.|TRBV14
CASSQVTGNTIYF
TGTGCCAGCAGCCAAGTCACAGGAAACACCATATATTTT
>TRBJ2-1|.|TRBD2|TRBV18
CASSPPIELAGGRANYNEQFF
TGTGCCAGCTCACCACCGATCGAGCTAGCGGGAGGGCGGGCAAACTACAATGAGCAGTTCTTC
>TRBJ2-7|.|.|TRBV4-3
CASSQGLARTYEQYF
TGCGCCAGCAGCCAAGGTCTAGCTCGCACCTACGAGCAGTACTTC